This TCR beta chain was sequenced in a study of T-cell reconstitution after alpha-beta-depleted transplantation in children. Findings and caveats of the study: Surviving recipient T cells and thymic progenitors produced the high day-60 TCRbeta diversity seen in some patients. After one year, T-cell counts and TCRbeta diversity mostly came from new T cells.

Comment on this clonotype: What it binds is not known.

Trimming cost V 2 bases and J 4 bases; bases outside gene matches: 5. The CDR3 runs 15 residues. Germline V CDR1 and CDR2: SGDLS, YYNGEE. TCRbeta library preparation incorporated unique molecular identifiers. TCRdb used MiXCR to reprocess the PCR reads, holding one entry per CDR3 protein. The sample gives approximately 350,000 distinct CDR3 sequences, 16% of which show up once; just over 40% is in the top ten. J is TRBJ2-2 and V is TRBV9; 7 bases align to TRBD2. This receptor was taken from a male patient aged 2-9 years who had a stem cell transplant for acute lymphoblastic leukemia, so the T cells may come from the graft donor. The material sequenced was PBMCs, mostly from graft donor cells, taken 360 days after TCRalphabeta/CD19-depleted stem cell transplant. CDR3 in DNA: TGTGCCAGCAGCGTGACCAGCGGGACCACCGGGGAGCTGTTTTTT. Its translation is CASSVTSGTTGELFF.